This TCR beta chain was found in a study of cytomegalovirus exposure and HLA in healthy donors. General study results and limits: For TCR beta chains, V- and J-gene trimming was later linked to a missense DCLRE1C variant. Reports showed the classifier diagnosing cytomegalovirus status with high specificity and sensitivity.

Trimming left V 6 bases short and J 7 bases short, with 15 bases between. Per the germline V gene, CDR1 is LGHNT and CDR2 is FRNRAP. The CDR3 has 14 amino acids. The primer mix had 60 Vbeta and 13 Jbeta primers. Sequencing used immunoSEQ multiplex PCR; TCRdb keeps in-frame clones, though not all of them. The data contain roughly 130,000 clones, roughly four fifths of them singletons. Turning to this clone: The antigen is not known.

The V gene is TRBV12-5, the J gene TRBJ1-4; a weak D match, TRBD1 (5 bases). What was sequenced was PBMCs. The TCR sequence derives from a woman aged 50 to 65 in good health and CMV-seropositive. CDR3 in DNA: TGTGCTAGTGGGACCCGGGACGGGAGTGAAAAACTGTTTTTT. Translating gives CASGTRDGSEKLFF.